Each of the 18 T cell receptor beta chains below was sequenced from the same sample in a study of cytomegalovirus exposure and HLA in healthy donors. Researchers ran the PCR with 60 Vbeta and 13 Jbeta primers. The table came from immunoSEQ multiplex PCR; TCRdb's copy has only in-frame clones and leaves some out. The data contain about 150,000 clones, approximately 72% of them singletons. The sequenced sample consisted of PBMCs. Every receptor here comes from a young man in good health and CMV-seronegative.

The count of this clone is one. The CDR3 bases are TGCGCCAGCAGCCATTACGGGACAGCCCAAGAGACCCAGTACTTC. As protein: CASSHYGTAQETQYF. V usage is TRBV4-1 and J usage is TRBJ2-5; 7 bases fit TRBD1. Trimming cost V 3 bases and J 1 base; bases outside gene matches: 5. Germline CDR1 and CDR2: MGHRA and YSYEKL. There are 15 residues in the CDR3.

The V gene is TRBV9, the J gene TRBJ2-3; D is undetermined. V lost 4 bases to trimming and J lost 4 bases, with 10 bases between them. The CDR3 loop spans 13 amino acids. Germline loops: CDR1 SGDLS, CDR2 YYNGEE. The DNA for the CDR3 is TGTGCCAGCAGCCCCGCGGCCGCAGATACGCAGTATTTT. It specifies CASSPAAADTQYF.

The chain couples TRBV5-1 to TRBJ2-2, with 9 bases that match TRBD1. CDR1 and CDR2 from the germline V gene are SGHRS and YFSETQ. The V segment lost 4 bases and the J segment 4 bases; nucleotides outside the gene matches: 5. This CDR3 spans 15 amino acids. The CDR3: CASSVDRGGTGELFF. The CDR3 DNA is TGCGCCAGCAGCGTGGACAGGGGAGGCACCGGGGAGCTGTTTTTT.

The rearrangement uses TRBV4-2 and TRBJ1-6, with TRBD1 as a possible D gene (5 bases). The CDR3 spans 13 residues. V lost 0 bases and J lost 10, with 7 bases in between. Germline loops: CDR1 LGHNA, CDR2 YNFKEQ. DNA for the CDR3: TGTGCCAGCAGCCAAGACAGGGAATCACCCCTCCACTTT. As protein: CASSQDRESPLHF.

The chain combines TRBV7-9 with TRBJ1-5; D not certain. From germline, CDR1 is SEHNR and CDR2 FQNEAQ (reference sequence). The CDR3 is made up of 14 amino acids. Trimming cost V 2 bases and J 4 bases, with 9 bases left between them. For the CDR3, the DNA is TGTGCCAGCAGCTTAAGCCAGGCTAATCAGCCCCAGCATTTT. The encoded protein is CASSLSQANQPQHF.

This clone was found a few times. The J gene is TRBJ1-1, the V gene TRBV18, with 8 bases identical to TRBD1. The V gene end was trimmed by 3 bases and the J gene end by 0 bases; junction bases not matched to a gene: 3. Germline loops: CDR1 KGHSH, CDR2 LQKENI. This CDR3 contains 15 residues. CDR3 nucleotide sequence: TGTGCCAGCTCACCTTGGACAGGGCTGAACACTGAAGCTTTCTTT. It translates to CASSPWTGLNTEAFF.

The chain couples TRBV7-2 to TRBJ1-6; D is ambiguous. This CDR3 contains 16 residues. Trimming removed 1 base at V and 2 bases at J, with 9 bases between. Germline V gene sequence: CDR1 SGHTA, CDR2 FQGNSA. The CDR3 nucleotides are TGTGCCAGCAGCTTAGTTTCGGGAACCTATAATTCACCCCTCCACTTT. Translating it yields CASSLVSGTYNSPLHF.

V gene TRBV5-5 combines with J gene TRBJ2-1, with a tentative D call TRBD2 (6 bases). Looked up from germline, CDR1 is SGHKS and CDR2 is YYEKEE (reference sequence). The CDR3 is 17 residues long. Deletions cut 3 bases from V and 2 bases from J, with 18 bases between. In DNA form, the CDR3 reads TGTGCCAGCAGCTACGACACCGGGACTGTAGCCTACAATGAGCAGTTCTTC. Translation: CASSYDTGTVAYNEQFF.

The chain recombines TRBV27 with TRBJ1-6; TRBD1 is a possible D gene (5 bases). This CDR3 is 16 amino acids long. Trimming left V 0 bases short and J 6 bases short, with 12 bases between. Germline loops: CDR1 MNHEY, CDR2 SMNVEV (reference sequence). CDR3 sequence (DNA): TGTGCCAGCAGTTTATCGGGACTCCTCCTTAATTCACCCCTCCACTTT. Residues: CASSLSGLLLNSPLHF.

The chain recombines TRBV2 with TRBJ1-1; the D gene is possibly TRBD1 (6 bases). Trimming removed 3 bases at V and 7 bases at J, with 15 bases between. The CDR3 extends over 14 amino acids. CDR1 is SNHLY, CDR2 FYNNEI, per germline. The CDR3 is CASSDSLGADEAFF. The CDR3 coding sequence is TGTGCCAGCAGTGATTCCCTGGGGGCCGATGAAGCTTTCTTT.

In nucleotides, the CDR3 is TGTGCCAGCAGTCAAACGGGGGACTTAGCCTACGAGCAGTACGTC. Amino acids: CASSQTGDLAYEQYV. The gene calls are TRBV28 and TRBJ2-7; D might be TRBD2 (6 bases). Germline V CDR1 and CDR2: MDHEN, SYDVKM. The length of the CDR3 is 15 residues. Trimming took off 5 bases at V and 2 bases at J, with 16 bases between the two ends.

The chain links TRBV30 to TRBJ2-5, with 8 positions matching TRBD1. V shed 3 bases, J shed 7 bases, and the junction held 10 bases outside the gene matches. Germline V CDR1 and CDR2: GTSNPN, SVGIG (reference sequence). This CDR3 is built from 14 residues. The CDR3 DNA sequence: TGTGCCTGGAGGGAACAGGGGGGCCGATGGACCCAGTACTTC. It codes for CAWREQGGRWTQYF.

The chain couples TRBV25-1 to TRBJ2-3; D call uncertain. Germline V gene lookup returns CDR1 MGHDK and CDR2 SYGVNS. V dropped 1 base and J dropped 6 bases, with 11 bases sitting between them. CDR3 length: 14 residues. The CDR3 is CASSEFLLPDTQYF. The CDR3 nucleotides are TGTGCCAGCAGTGAATTTCTTCTCCCGGATACGCAGTATTTT. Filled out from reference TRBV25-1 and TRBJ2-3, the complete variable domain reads EADIYQTPRYLVIGTGKKITLECSQTMGHDKMYWYQQDPGMELHLIHYSYGVNSTEKGDLSSESTVSRIRTEHFPLTLESARPSHTSQYLCASSEFLLPDTQYFGPGTRLTVL.

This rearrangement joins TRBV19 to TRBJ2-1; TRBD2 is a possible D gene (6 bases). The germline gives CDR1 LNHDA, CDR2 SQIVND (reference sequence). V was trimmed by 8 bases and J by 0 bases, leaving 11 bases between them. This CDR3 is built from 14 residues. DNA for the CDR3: TGTGCCAGTTCCCCGGGGGTCTCCTACAATGAGCAGTTCTTC. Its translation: CASSPGVSYNEQFF.

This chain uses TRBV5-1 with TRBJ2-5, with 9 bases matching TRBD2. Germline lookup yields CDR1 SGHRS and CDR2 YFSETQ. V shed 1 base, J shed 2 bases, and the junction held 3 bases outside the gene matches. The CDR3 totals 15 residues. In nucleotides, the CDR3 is TGCGCCAGCAGCTTGAGCGGGGGGTTACAAGAGACCCAGTACTTC. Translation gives CASSLSGGLQETQYF.

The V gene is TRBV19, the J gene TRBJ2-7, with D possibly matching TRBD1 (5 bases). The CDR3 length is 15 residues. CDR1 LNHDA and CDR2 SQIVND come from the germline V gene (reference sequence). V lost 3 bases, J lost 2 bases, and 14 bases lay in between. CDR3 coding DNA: TGTGCCAGTAGTATTTACCCCGACAGCCCCTACGAGCAGTACTTC. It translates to CASSIYPDSPYEQYF.

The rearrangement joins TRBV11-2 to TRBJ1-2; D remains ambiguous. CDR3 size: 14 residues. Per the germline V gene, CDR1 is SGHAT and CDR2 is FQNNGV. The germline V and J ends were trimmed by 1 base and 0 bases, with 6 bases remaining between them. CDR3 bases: TGTGCCAGCAGCTTAGGCAGTACTAACTATGGCTACACCTTC. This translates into CASSLGSTNYGYTF.

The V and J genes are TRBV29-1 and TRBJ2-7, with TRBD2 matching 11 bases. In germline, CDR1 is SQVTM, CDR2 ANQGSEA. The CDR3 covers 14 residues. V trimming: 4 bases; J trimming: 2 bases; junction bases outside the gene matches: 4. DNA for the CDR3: TGCAGCGTTGCCCTAGCGGGGGGACCCTACGAGCAGTACTTC. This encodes CSVALAGGPYEQYF.